Reported below is one TCR beta chain. The antigen is undetermined. Reverse transcription of extracted RNA yielded cDNA, which provided the sequencing template. Data came from immunoSEQ multiplex PCR; TCRdb stores just in-frame clones and leaves some out. The data show 150,000 to 200,000 clones, approximately 59% seen once. This sample was taken from a study of CD8+ T cells in alopecia areata. About the research overall: Oral tofacitinib, 5 to 10 mg twice daily, was given in an open-label trial. General observations from the study: Clonality was higher in lesional than normal scalp, especially in alopecia totalis/universalis. Only one nonresponder was present, which leaves the link between baseline CD8+ expansion and response uncertain.

From germline, CDR1 is GTSNPN and CDR2 SVGIG (reference sequence). The V end lost 6 bases, the J end lost 1 base, and 6 bases lay between the germline ends. CDR3 length: 12 amino acids. Sample treatment: oral pan-JAK inhibitor, 5-10 mg twice daily. Collection of lesional scalp punch biopsies and peripheral blood was performed in alopecia areata patients. The input for sequencing was CD4+ T cells sorted from blood, taken at approximately week 60, from a patient treated with tofacitinib. The V and J genes are TRBV30 and TRBJ2-2, with D possibly matching TRBD2 (5 bases). The receptor comes from a human donor with alopecia areata. CDR3 protein: CACGGNTGELFF. CDR3 DNA: TGTGCCTGTGGAGGGAACACCGGGGAGCTGTTTTTT.